This TCR beta chain is from a study of metastatic and nonmetastatic thyroid tumors. This clone is labeled as medium-sized. Authors' data handling: It was from CDR3 differences across clinicopathological groups that a distant-metastasis classifier for papillary thyroid cancer was built. TCRdb re-called clones via MiXCR from the PCR reads. The V and J calls follow TCRdb's processing rather than the paper's. The table shows some 37,000 clones, with around 20% occurring only once. Trimming took off 7 bases at V and 2 bases at J, with 11 bases between the two ends. The CDR3 loop spans 13 amino acids. CDR1 and CDR2 (germline): MDHEN, SYDVKM. No treatment of any kind had been given to any patient before thyroid surgery.

Input material: blood. The origin of this receptor is a female donor with papillary thyroid cancer or a benign thyroid nodule (not recorded which). Some clones in this sample may be carry-over from other donors' samples. The V call is TRBV28, the J call TRBJ1-2; the D is unclear. The CDR3 reads CASTVTSNYGYTF. The CDR3 nucleotides read TGTGCCAGCACTGTGACATCGAACTATGGCTACACCTTC.